The T cell receptor beta chain under discussion was sequenced for a study of shared clonotypes between healthy human individuals. Study-wide results and limits: A handful of donors showed sharing of about 4.8% of naive CD4 clonotypes. Only a few donors were included, so the genetic and exposure-history diversity represented was limited. Non-shared clonotypes were found to have lower generation probabilities than the clonotypes that were shared by all four of the sorted-subset donors.

TCRdb keeps only in-frame clones here, not all; method: immunoSEQ multiplex PCR. The sample holds approximately 1.5 million clones, 95% to 99% seen once. Germline CDR1 is MNHNY and CDR2 is SVGAGI (reference sequence). The germline V and J ends were trimmed by 7 bases and 3 bases, with 12 bases remaining between them. This CDR3 region has 13 residues. As to this clone: What it binds is not known.

This TCR was recovered from a man aged 30 to 39 in good health. This rearrangement joins TRBV6-6 to TRBJ2-5; a possible D gene is TRBD2 (7 bases). Sequencing was done on a sample of naive CD4+ T cells sorted from blood. As to subset: CD45RA+ positively selected. DNA for the CDR3: TGTGCCAGCAAGCGGGACATCGAAGAGACCCAGTACTTC. It specifies CASKRDIEETQYF.